This T cell receptor (beta chain) was documented in a study of blood T cell repertoires in COVID-19. Germline V gives CDR1 SGDLS, CDR2 YYNGEE. V lost 2 bases to trimming and J lost 2 bases; unmatched junction nucleotides: 5. The CDR3 runs 15 residues. This table comes from immunoSEQ multiplex PCR, and its TCRdb copy is limited to in-frame clones, with some not included. The sample shows roughly 200,000 clones, approximately 90% of them seen only once. The sample comprised PBMCs or T cells enriched from blood (not recorded which). The source of this sequence is a man in his thirties or forties who had recovered from COVID-19. V gene TRBV9 combines with J gene TRBJ2-3, with 7 nucleotides matching TRBD2. The CDR3 sequence is CASSVGGVTTDTQYF. CDR3 DNA: TGTGCCAGCAGCGTTGGGGGGGTCACCACAGATACGCAGTATTTT. The full variable domain, its missing parts supplied by reference TRBV9 and TRBJ2-3, is DSGVTQTPKHLITATGQRVTLRCSPRSGDLSVYWYQQSLDQGLQFLIQYYNGEERAKGNILERFSAQQFPDLHSELNLSSLELGDSALYFCASSVGGVTTDTQYFGPGTRLTVL.